This passage covers 14 T cell receptor beta chains from one sample sequenced in a study of T cell repertoires in cytomegalovirus infection (dated by TCRdb to the late 2010s). For sequencing, an Illumina HiSeq 1500 was employed. TCRdb redid the processing of the public reads, applying fastp at Q25 and MiXCR, and retained in-frame beta chains. Rows merge per CDR3 protein into single entries with the most common DNA and genes. The sample table lists approximately 250,000 distinct CDR3 sequences, around 6.6% of them with a count of one. Of the sample, 5.5% to 6.5% is held by the ten largest clones. What was sequenced was PBMCs. These receptors were obtained from a human donor in good health (CMV status not recorded). Some clones in this sample may be carry-over from other donors' samples.

This chain connects TRBV18 to TRBJ1-1; 8 bases are shared with TRBD1. The germline V gene has CDR1 KGHSH and CDR2 LQKENI. This CDR3 region has 13 residues. V lost 3 bases and J lost 4; bases outside the gene matches: 1. CDR3 in DNA: TGTGCCAGCTCACCGGACAGGGTCACTGAAGCTTTCTTT. It codes for CASSPDRVTEAFF.

This clonotype has ten or more counts. The chain combines TRBV7-2 with TRBJ2-1, with 8 bases that match TRBD1. The trim removed 11 bases at V and 9 bases at J, leaving 12 bases unmatched. The CDR3 sequence is 13 residues long. CDR1 and CDR2 from the germline V gene are SGHTA and FQGNSA. CDR3 region: CAEVGQGATEQFF. CDR3 coding DNA: TGTGCCGAGGTTGGTCAGGGGGCTACTGAGCAGTTCTTC.

This clonotype occurred many times. V usage is TRBV25-1 and J usage is TRBJ1-4; maybe TRBD1 (6 bases). There are 16 residues in the CDR3. Per the germline V gene, CDR1 is MGHDK and CDR2 is SYGVNS. Trimming cost V 5 bases and J 2 bases, with 15 bases left between them. Here the CDR3 reads CASSSSGDGTNEKLFF. The CDR3 nucleotides are TGTGCCAGCAGTTCCTCAGGGGACGGGACTAATGAAAAACTGTTTTTT.

The V and J genes are TRBV28 and TRBJ1-4, with TRBD1 matching 8 bases. The CDR3 runs 17 residues. J was trimmed by 3 bases and V by 10 bases; bases with no gene match: 16. The germline CDR1 and CDR2 sequences are MDHEN and SYDVKM. In DNA form, the CDR3 reads TGTGCCACCCAGTTTCGACGACAGGGGAAGTCTAATGAAAAACTGTTTTTT. Translated: CATQFRRQGKSNEKLFF.

This clonotype was seen repeatedly, ten times or more. The chain carries TRBV7-2 and TRBJ2-7; D may be TRBD2 (6 bases). The CDR3 covers 14 residues. V dropped 2 bases and J dropped 0 bases, with 8 bases sitting between them. Germline V gene sequence: CDR1 SGHTA, CDR2 FQGNSA. The CDR3 DNA is TGTGCCAGCAGCTTATGGGGACTCTCCTACGAGCAGTACTTC. Translated, it gives CASSLWGLSYEQYF.

There are many counts of this clonotype. Its ends do not fully match the called genes, so a read error is possible. The chain couples TRBV7-2 to TRBJ2-7; D is unresolved. Germline V gene data show CDR1 as SGHTA and CDR2 as FQGNSA. This CDR3 is built from 11 residues. Here the CDR3 reads CASSLVGIPVF. DNA of the CDR3: TGTGCCAGCAGCTTAGTGGGGATTCCAGTCTTC.

This clonotype was seen repeatedly, ten times or more. The V and J genes are TRBV20-1 and TRBJ1-1; D is ambiguous. Germline V CDR1 and CDR2: DFQATT, SNEGSKA (reference sequence). This CDR3 contains 12 residues. The V gene lost 2 bases and the J gene lost 1 base, with 5 bases spanning the gap. The CDR3 sequence is CSARHPNTEAFF. For the CDR3, the DNA is TGCAGTGCTAGACACCCGAACACTGAAGCTTTCTTT.

This clonotype has a count of ten or more. This rearrangement joins TRBV29-1 to TRBJ1-3; D gene ambiguous. Per germline, CDR1 SQVTM and CDR2 ANQGSEA. This CDR3 is 12 amino acids long. The V and J ends lost 6 bases and 4 bases respectively, with 10 bases between them. The CDR3, as DNA: TGCAGCGTCCTCGAGGTCGGAAACACCATATATTTT. This codes for CSVLEVGNTIYF.

This clonotype was found many times. The J gene is TRBJ2-5, the V gene TRBV7-2, with 8 bases aligning to TRBD1. V lost 6 bases to trimming and J lost 2 bases; unmatched junction nucleotides: 8. The germline CDR1 and CDR2 sequences are SGHTA and FQGNSA. The CDR3 runs to 15 residues. The CDR3 nucleotides are TGTGCCAGCAGACCTGACCGACAGGGGCAAGAGACCCAGTACTTC. Protein: CASRPDRQGQETQYF.

This clonotype was seen ten or more times. The rearrangement links TRBV20-1 to TRBJ2-5, with D unresolved. The germline V gene encodes CDR1 DFQATT and CDR2 SNEGSKA (reference sequence). CDR3 length equals 14 residues. Trimming stripped 7 bases from V and 1 base from J, with 16 bases between. CDR3 sequence reads: CSGRVASPQETQYF. CDR3 bases: TGCAGTGGTCGGGTAGCTTCTCCCCAAGAGACCCAGTACTTC.

The gene calls are TRBV15 and TRBJ2-7, with 7 bases identical to TRBD1. J lost 2 bases, V lost 2 bases, and 3 bases had no gene match. This CDR3 contains 14 residues. Germline V gene data show CDR1 as LNHNV and CDR2 as YYDKDF (reference sequence). CDR3 nucleotide sequence: TGTGCCACCAGCAGAATTACAGGGGCCTACGAGCAGTACTTC. Translating gives CATSRITGAYEQYF.

The chain uses TRBV20-1 and TRBJ2-5, with D hard to call. The CDR3 runs 13 residues. CDR1 is DFQATT, CDR2 SNEGSKA, per germline (reference sequence). Trimming left V 5 bases short and J 1 base short, with 11 bases between. CDR3 loop: CSAVDRSQETQYF. The CDR3, as DNA: TGCAGTGCTGTCGATCGGTCCCAAGAGACCCAGTACTTC.

This clonotype was counted ten times or more. V usage is TRBV11-2 and J usage is TRBJ2-3; possible D gene TRBD2, 6 bases. Deletions cut 2 bases from V and 6 bases from J, with 12 bases between. The CDR3 is made up of 14 amino acids. Per the germline V gene, CDR1 is SGHAT and CDR2 is FQNNGV. The CDR3 is CASSLSLASDTQYF. The CDR3 nucleotides read TGTGCCAGCAGCTTAAGTCTAGCGAGCGATACGCAGTATTTT.

This clonotype was detected ten times or more. V usage is TRBV5-6 and J usage is TRBJ2-1, with D unresolved. V lost 6 bases to trimming and J lost 4 bases, with 17 bases between them. The germline V gene has CDR1 SGHDT and CDR2 YYEEEE. The CDR3 totals 15 residues. For the CDR3, the DNA is TGTGCCAGCATCTACGGCCAGTCCACATACAATGAGCAGTTCTTC. Its protein product is CASIYGQSTYNEQFF.